One sample yielded the 29 T cell receptor beta chains listed below, sequenced in a study of liver allograft versus peripheral blood T cells. Whole-study context: Transplanted livers held T cell receptor repertoires, and these were compared with repertoires in recipients' peripheral blood.

MiXCR, applied by TCRdb to the reads, yields one record per CDR3 protein. The top ten clones hold about a quarter of a sample with 6,500 to 10,000 distinct CDR3 sequences, around 19% of them seen once. Receptors originate from a human patient who had a liver transplant. Some T cells may possibly be graft donor cells.

CDR3 in amino acids: CASGNLGDLSYEQYF. The CDR3 DNA reads as TGTGCCAGCGGGAACCTAGGGGACCTCTCCTACGAGCAGTACTTC. This chain uses TRBV12-3 or TRBV12-4 with TRBJ2-7, with D perhaps being TRBD1 or TRBD2 (5 bases each). This CDR3 contains 15 residues. The germline V and J ends were trimmed by 8 bases and 0 bases, with 17 bases remaining between them.

By proportion, this clonotype is medium-sized. The chain combines TRBV6-5 with TRBJ1-1; maybe TRBD1 (5 bases). The CDR3 contains 14 residues. Trimming took off 7 bases at V and 3 bases at J, with 15 bases between the two ends. Germline V lookup: CDR1 MNHEY, CDR2 SVGAGI. DNA of the CDR3: TGTGCCAGCACCATATCAGGGCTCCACACTGAAGCTTTCTTT. Encoded protein: CASTISGLHTEAFF.

The gene calls are TRBV7-9 and TRBJ2-1, with D unclear. CDR1 and CDR2 (germline): SEHNR, FQNEAQ (reference sequence). This CDR3 has 16 residues. Trimming cost V 8 bases and J 2 bases, with 19 bases left between them. In nucleotides, the CDR3 is TGTGCCAGCTCCCTTTGGGCAAACGCGCCCTACAATGAGCAGTTCTTC. Its translation: CASSLWANAPYNEQFF.

This clonotype was detected only a few times. CDR3 sequence (DNA): TGTGCCAGCAGTTACTCGACGGGGGCCGCTGAAGCTTTCTTT. It specifies CASSYSTGAAEAFF. The rearrangement links TRBV6-5 to TRBJ1-1; D possibly corresponds to TRBD1 (6 bases). There are 14 residues in the CDR3. CDR1 MNHEY and CDR2 SVGAGI come from the germline V gene. V was shortened by 0 bases and J by 6 bases, with 11 bases between the two germline ends.

Judged by abundance, this clonotype is medium-sized. The chain joins TRBV6-2 or TRBV6-3 to TRBJ2-1; 12 positions match TRBD2. The CDR3 is made up of 15 amino acids. Trimming removed 4 bases from V and 7 bases from J; junction bases left unmatched: 5. Germline values: CDR1 MNHEY, CDR2 SVGEGT. The CDR3 nucleotides are TGTGCCAGCAGTTCTGGACTAGCGGGATGGAATGAGCAGTTCTTC. This sequence encodes CASSSGLAGWNEQFF.

The chain recombines TRBV15 with TRBJ2-1; either TRBD1 or TRBD2 may fit D (6 bases each). Germline CDR1 is LNHNV and CDR2 is YYDKDF (reference sequence). The CDR3 runs to 15 residues. Trimming pared 8 bases from V and 4 bases from J, leaving 18 bases between. The CDR3 spells CATQQGGGLYNEQFF. In DNA form, the CDR3 reads TGTGCCACCCAGCAAGGAGGGGGGCTTTACAATGAGCAGTTCTTC.

This clonotype turned up a few times. In DNA form, the CDR3 reads TGTGCCAGCAGCTTACCCAGGGGTAGGAACGAGCAGTACTTC. Encoded protein: CASSLPRGRNEQYF. The J gene is TRBJ2-7, the V gene TRBV7-2; D perhaps matches TRBD1 (6 bases). V lost 2 bases, J lost 5 bases, and 13 bases lay in between. The CDR3 contains 14 residues. Germline V gives CDR1 SGHTA, CDR2 FQGNSA.

The rearrangement joins TRBV5-4 to TRBJ1-2; 7 nucleotides align to TRBD1. Germline V gives CDR1 SGHNT, CDR2 YYREEE (reference sequence). V trimming: 4 bases; J trimming: 7 bases; junction bases outside the gene matches: 10. The length of the CDR3 is 14 residues. The CDR3 sequence: CASSQGDRVAGYTF. The CDR3 DNA follows: TGTGCCAGCAGCCAGGGCGACAGGGTAGCTGGCTACACCTTC.

In this sample, this clonotype is medium-sized. The chain has TRBV27 and TRBJ1-6; 7 positions agree with TRBD1. The J segment lost 8 bases and the V segment lost 3 bases, leaving 7 bases of the junction unmatched. The CDR3 extends over 15 amino acids. Germline assignment: CDR1 MNHEY and CDR2 SMNVEV (reference sequence). This chain's CDR3 is CASSFSRQGDSPLHF. Written as DNA, the CDR3 is TGTGCCAGCAGTTTCTCCCGACAGGGCGATTCACCCCTCCACTTT.

V and J are TRBV20-1 and TRBJ1-5, with 7 bases identical to TRBD1. CDR1 is DFQATT and CDR2 is SNEGSKA in the germline V gene (reference sequence). After removal of 1 base from V and 4 bases from J, the junction contained 7 bases not matched to a gene. This CDR3 is 15 amino acids long. The CDR3 DNA is TGCAGTGCTAGAGCCCGGGACAGTTTAAATCAGCCCCAGCATTTT. Translating it yields CSARARDSLNQPQHF.

This clonotype has just a few counts. The chain has TRBV13 and TRBJ2-3; TRBD1 might be the D (7 bases). CDR1 PRHDT and CDR2 FYEKMQ come from the germline V gene (reference sequence). Trimming cost V 0 bases and J 4 bases, with 8 bases left between them. There are 14 residues in the CDR3. CDR3 sequence (DNA): TGTGCCAGCAGCTTAGGCAGGGGGGCAGATACGCAGTATTTT. Protein sequence: CASSLGRGADTQYF.

This clonotype was observed a few times. The gene calls are TRBV7-9 and TRBJ1-1; tentative D call: TRBD1 (6 bases). V was trimmed by 0 bases and J by 7 bases, leaving 12 bases between them. CDR1 and CDR2 (germline): SEHNR, FQNEAQ (reference sequence). The CDR3 contains 14 residues. CDR3 in DNA: TGTGCCAGCAGCTTAGCCGGACAGTCGGGTGAAGCTTTCTTT. It codes for CASSLAGQSGEAFF.

The chain carries TRBV14 and TRBJ2-5; D is unclear. Germline values: CDR1 SGHDN, CDR2 FVKESK. Trimming took off 0 bases at V and 2 bases at J, with 7 bases between the two ends. The CDR3 covers 14 residues. The CDR3 region is CASSQDWSQETQYF. The CDR3 coding sequence is TGTGCCAGCAGCCAAGATTGGTCACAAGAGACCCAGTACTTC.

This clonotype was seen more than once but under ten times. The V and J genes are TRBV7-9 and TRBJ1-1, with TRBD1 matching over 8 bases. Germline-derived CDR1 and CDR2 are SEHNR and FQNEAQ (reference sequence). J lost 1 base, V lost 0 bases, and 4 bases had no gene match. This CDR3 has 16 residues. The CDR3: CASSLAPDRANTEAFF. The CDR3 DNA reads as TGTGCCAGCAGCTTAGCTCCGGACAGGGCGAACACTGAAGCTTTCTTT.

Worth noting for this clonotype: A much larger clone lies a single base off, so this may be a read error. The genes are TRBV19 and TRBJ1-1; D is perhaps TRBD1 (6 bases). CDR3 length equals 16 residues. CDR1 and CDR2 (germline): LNHDA, SQIVND (reference sequence). CDR3 residues: CASTPRSGVLNTEALF. The CDR3 bases are TGTGCCAGTACCCCCCGCTCAGGGGTCTTGAACACTGAAGCTCTCTTT.

In this sample, this clonotype is medium-sized. V and J are TRBV18 and TRBJ1-1, with 7 bases matching TRBD1. Germline V gene sequence: CDR1 KGHSH, CDR2 LQKENI. The CDR3 spans 15 residues. V shed 6 bases, J shed 2 bases, and the junction held 9 bases outside the gene matches. The CDR3 DNA reads TGTGCCAGCTCGCCCGCACAGGGGCCCAACACTGAAGCTTTCTTT. This encodes CASSPAQGPNTEAFF.

This clonotype is deemed medium-sized (0.01 to 0.1%). This chain connects TRBV6-1 to TRBJ1-2; 7 bases match TRBD1. The CDR3 runs to 14 residues. Unmatched junction bases numbered 10, after V lost 4 bases and J lost 8 bases. The germline V gene encodes CDR1 MNHNS and CDR2 SASEGT. The CDR3 loop reads CASSAFDRAGGYTF. The CDR3, as DNA: TGTGCCAGCAGTGCATTCGACAGGGCGGGAGGCTACACCTTC.

By sample share, this clonotype is medium-sized. The V and J genes are TRBV18 and TRBJ1-3; the D gene is possibly TRBD1 (6 bases). The CDR3 runs to 16 residues. V lost 2 bases and J lost 2, with 13 bases in between. Germline assignment: CDR1 KGHSH and CDR2 LQKENI. Here the CDR3 reads CASSPTGLGTGNTIYF. The CDR3 nucleotides are TGTGCCAGCTCACCAACAGGGCTGGGAACTGGAAACACCATATATTTT.

This clonotype was seen at least ten times. The chain combines TRBV7-9 with TRBJ2-1; D ambiguous. The CDR3 extends over 13 amino acids. The ends were cut back, 5 bases at V and 4 bases at J, with 9 bases in the middle. Germline V CDR1 and CDR2: SEHNR, FQNEAQ (reference sequence). CDR3 residues: CASSLPMYNEQFF. The CDR3 DNA is TGTGCCAGCAGCCTCCCGATGTACAATGAGCAGTTCTTC. The variable domain in full, with the rest retrieved from reference TRBV7-9 and TRBJ2-1, is DTGVSQNPRHKITKRGQNVTFRCDPISEHNRLYWYRQTLGQGPEFLTYFQNEAQLEKSRLLSDRFSAERPKGSFSTLEIQRTEQGDSAMYLCASSLPMYNEQFFGPGTRLTVL.

This clonotype was detected only a few times. The gene calls are TRBV5-6 and TRBJ1-2; the D is unclear. V lost 4 bases to trimming and J lost 7 bases, with 14 bases between them. The CDR3 extends over 13 amino acids. Looked up from germline, CDR1 is SGHDT and CDR2 is YYEEEE. CDR3 DNA sequence: TGTGCCAGCAGCGCCTCTGGTTGGAGTGGCTACACCTTC. Translation gives CASSASGWSGYTF.

This clonotype was seen ten or more times. J is TRBJ1-1 and V is TRBV27; TRBD1 matches 7 bases. With 6 bases clipped from V and 2 bases from J, the junction kept 3 bases outside the gene matches. CDR3 length: 13 residues. Germline CDR1 is MNHEY and CDR2 is SMNVEV (reference sequence). CDR3 loop: CASRSGGNTEAFF. CDR3 in DNA: TGTGCCAGCAGATCAGGGGGAAACACTGAAGCTTTCTTT.

By share, this clonotype ranks as medium-sized. The rearrangement uses TRBV5-4 and TRBJ1-4; tentatively, D is TRBD1 (5 bases). V was clipped by 5 bases and J by 1 base, with 12 bases between them. The germline gives CDR1 SGHNT, CDR2 YYREEE (reference sequence). This CDR3 is 15 amino acids long. The CDR3 here is CASSVPGGTNEKLFF. CDR3 nucleotides: TGTGCCAGCAGTGTACCTGGGGGAACTAATGAAAAACTGTTTTTT. The entire variable domain, with the rest obtained from reference TRBV5-4 and TRBJ1-4, is as follows: ETGVTQSPTHLIKTRGQQVTLRCSSQSGHNTVSWYQQALGQGPQFIFQYYREEENGRGNFPPRFSGLQFPNYSSELNVNALELDDSALYLCASSVPGGTNEKLFFGSGTQLSVL.

This chain joins TRBV13 and TRBJ2-3; 10 bases agree with TRBD2. The CDR3 totals 15 residues. Germline-derived CDR1 and CDR2 are PRHDT and FYEKMQ (reference sequence). V shed 5 bases and J 5 bases; nucleotides not matched to a gene: 7. CDR3 nucleotide sequence: TGTGCCAGCAGCCCTCCCGGGACTAGCGAAGATACGCAGTATTTT. Translation: CASSPPGTSEDTQYF.

About this clonotype: This sequence may be a read error, since a much larger clone differs from it by one base. The rearrangement uses TRBV6-2 or TRBV6-3 and TRBJ1-1; D is unresolved. Germline-derived CDR1 and CDR2 are MNHEY and SVGEGT. The CDR3 is made up of 13 amino acids. V shed 6 bases and J shed 2 bases, with 10 bases lying between them. The CDR3 loop reads CASSLPDNTEAFF. Written as DNA, the CDR3 is TGTGCCAGCAGCCTCCCGGACAACACTGAAGCTTTCTTT.

This clonotype is medium-sized within its sample. This chain links TRBV10-3 with TRBJ1-1; no clear D. The V gene's germline CDR1 is ENHRY and CDR2 SYGVKD. The ends were cut back, 4 bases at V and 1 base at J, with 13 bases in the middle. The CDR3 length is 15 residues. The CDR3 loop is CAISAGEWGNTEAFF. The CDR3 bases are TGTGCCATCAGTGCGGGAGAGTGGGGGAACACTGAAGCTTTCTTT.

This clonotype is classed as medium-sized (0.01 to 0.1%). This chain joins TRBV16 and TRBJ1-1; 7 positions agree with TRBD1. There are 15 residues in the CDR3. V lost 2 bases to trimming and J lost 4 bases; unmatched junction nucleotides: 7. The germline CDR1 and CDR2 sequences are KGHSY and FQNENV. The CDR3 sequence: CASSQGLRGRTEAFF. CDR3 coding DNA: TGTGCCAGCAGCCAAGGGTTGAGGGGGCGCACTGAAGCTTTCTTT.

This clonotype counts as medium-sized. This chain connects TRBV6-1 to TRBJ2-7, with D perhaps matching TRBD1 (6 bases). V dropped 7 bases and J dropped 9 bases, with 16 bases sitting between them. This CDR3 spans 12 amino acids. CDR1 is MNHNS and CDR2 is SASEGT in the germline V gene. CDR3 nucleotide sequence: TGTGCCAGCATTTCGTGGGACAAGGGGCAGTACTTC. Protein: CASISWDKGQYF.

This clonotype has a count of ten or more. This rearrangement joins TRBV6-5 to TRBJ1-1; no reliable D call. Germline CDR1 MNHEY, CDR2 SVGAGI. This CDR3 comprises 15 residues. The V end was cut by 2 bases, the J end by 3 bases, with 13 bases between. The CDR3 nucleotides are TGTGCCAGCAGTTACAAAGGCACTTTATACACTGAAGCTTTCTTT. This encodes CASSYKGTLYTEAFF.

This clonotype is categorized as medium-sized (0.01 to 0.1%). The V gene is TRBV7-2, the J gene TRBJ2-7; D assignment may be TRBD1 or TRBD2 (5 bases each). V lost 8 bases, J lost 4 bases, and 27 bases lay in between. CDR1 is SGHTA and CDR2 is FQGNSA in the germline V gene. The CDR3 loop spans 17 amino acids. Here the CDR3 reads CASLEGYRISPRYEQYF. CDR3 DNA sequence: TGTGCCAGCCTTGAGGGATACAGGATATCCCCTCGGTACGAGCAGTACTTC. The full variable domain, with the rest looked up from reference TRBV7-2 and TRBJ2-7, is GAGVSQSPSNKVTEKGKDVELRCDPISGHTALYWYRQSLGQGLEFLIYFQGNSAPDKSGLPSDRFSAERTGGSVSTLTIQRTQQEDSAVYLCASLEGYRISPRYEQYFGPGTRLTVT.